This passage covers 7 T cell receptor beta chains from one sample sequenced in a study of neurological immune-mediated disorders. Sample time point: longitudinal time-point 2. Each CDR3 protein gets one entry after TCRdb re-called the 5' RACE reads with MiXCR. The sample yields some 87,000 distinct CDR3 sequences, around 14% seen once. The sequenced sample was PBMCs. The receptors were sampled from a female donor with HTLV-1-associated myelopathy (HAM/TSP).

The table lists this clonotype with many counts. The CDR3 DNA follows: TGTGCCATCAGTGAGTCGAATCGTATGGCAGATACGCAGTATTTT. Its translation: CAISESNRMADTQYF. The V call is TRBV10-3, the J call TRBJ2-3; no clear D gene. V was shortened by 0 bases and J by 4 bases, with 11 bases between the two germline ends. There are 15 residues in the CDR3. The V gene's germline CDR1 is ENHRY and CDR2 SYGVKD.

This clonotype has ten or more counts. The V call is TRBV7-2, the J call TRBJ2-7; D tentatively fits TRBD1 or TRBD2 (5 bases each). The CDR3 totals 14 residues. V dropped 2 bases and J dropped 6 bases, with 14 bases sitting between them. Germline V lookup: CDR1 SGHTA, CDR2 FQGNSA. The CDR3 loop is CASSLMRGAGEQYF. Written as DNA, the CDR3 is TGTGCCAGCAGCTTAATGAGAGGGGCCGGCGAGCAGTACTTC.

This clonotype was counted at least ten times. The CDR3 is CASSQDSDETSYEQYF. DNA of the CDR3: TGCGCCAGCAGCCAAGACTCGGACGAAACATCCTACGAGCAGTACTTC. The J gene is TRBJ2-7, the V gene TRBV4-1; D remains ambiguous. The CDR3 is made up of 16 amino acids. Germline V gives CDR1 MGHRA, CDR2 YSYEKL. Trimming took 0 bases from V and 1 from J, leaving 13 bases between them.

This clonotype was counted ten times or more. The CDR3 coding sequence is TGTGCCAGCAGCTTTGGACAGGGGGATCAGCCCCAGCATTTT. It is translated as CASSFGQGDQPQHF. The chain links TRBV5-6 to TRBJ1-5; 10 nucleotides match TRBD1. CDR3 length equals 14 residues. The V gene end was trimmed by 2 bases and the J gene end by 5 bases; junction bases not matched to a gene: 1. Germline CDR1 SGHDT, CDR2 YYEEEE.

This clonotype came up many times. The V and J genes are TRBV3-1 and TRBJ2-7; 8 positions match TRBD2. V lost 4 bases to trimming and J lost 2 bases; unmatched junction nucleotides: 7. Germline-derived CDR1 and CDR2 are LGHDT and YNNKEL (reference sequence). This CDR3 is built from 15 residues. The CDR3 protein is CASSLASGGAYEQYF. The CDR3 DNA reads as TGTGCCAGCAGCCTAGCGTCCGGGGGGGCCTACGAGCAGTACTTC.

The chain carries TRBV4-2 and TRBJ2-3; 8 nucleotides match TRBD2. Unmatched junction bases numbered 7, after V lost 0 bases and J lost 2 bases. CDR3 length: 17 amino acids. Germline V CDR1 and CDR2: LGHNA, YNFKEQ. In DNA, the CDR3 is TGTGCCAGCAGCCAAGATTCAGCGGGGGCCCCCACAGATACGCAGTATTTT. It specifies CASSQDSAGAPTDTQYF.

This clonotype was detected ten times or more. The rearrangement links TRBV10-3 to TRBJ2-2; D is ambiguous. Germline CDR1 is ENHRY and CDR2 is SYGVKD. The CDR3 totals 13 residues. Trimming shortened V by 6 bases and J by 6 bases, and 11 bases separated the two germline ends. The chain's CDR3 is CAIRAQLAGELFF. In nucleotides, the CDR3 is TGTGCCATCAGGGCCCAATTAGCCGGGGAGCTGTTTTTT.